The TCR beta chain described here comes from a study of T cell changes during pregnancy in multiple sclerosis. Clones were read by immunoSEQ multiplex PCR, and TCRdb kept only the in-frame ones, dropping some. The table records roughly 100,000 clones, roughly 89% of them present only once. Unmatched junction bases numbered 7, after V lost 4 bases and J lost 7 bases. In germline, CDR1 is SGHVS, CDR2 FNYEAQ. There are 14 residues in the CDR3. This sequence was found in a female donor with multiple sclerosis, enrolled in a pregnancy study. This rearrangement joins TRBV7-6 to TRBJ1-2; TRBD1 matches at 9 bases. The sample was peripheral blood, taken before pregnancy. This CDR3 is CASSSSGTGSGYTF. For the CDR3, the DNA is TGTGCCAGCAGCTCCTCCGGGACAGGGAGTGGCTACACCTTC. Drawing the rest from reference TRBV7-6 and TRBJ1-2, the complete variable domain is GAGVSQSPRYKVTKRGQDVALRCDPISGHVSLYWYRQALGQGPEFLTYFNYEAQQDKSGLPNDRFSAERPEGSISTLTIQRTEQRDSAMYRCASSSSGTGSGYTFGSGTRLTVV.